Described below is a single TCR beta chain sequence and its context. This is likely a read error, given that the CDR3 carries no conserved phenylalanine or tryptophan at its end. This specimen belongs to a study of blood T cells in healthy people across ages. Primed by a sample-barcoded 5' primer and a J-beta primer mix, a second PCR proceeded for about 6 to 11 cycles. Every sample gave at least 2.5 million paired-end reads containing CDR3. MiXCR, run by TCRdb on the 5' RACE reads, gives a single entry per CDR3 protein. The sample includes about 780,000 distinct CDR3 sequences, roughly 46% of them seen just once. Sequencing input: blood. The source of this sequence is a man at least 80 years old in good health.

For the CDR3, the DNA is TGCAGCGTTGTTCCTAGCGGGAGTTACCTCCCAGAGACCCAGTACTCC. Translated: CSVVPSGSYLPETQYS. V gene TRBV29-1 combines with J gene TRBJ2-7; the match to TRBD2 covers 10 bases. Gene TRBJ2-5 matches the end of the DNA better, so the J call may be wrong. Per germline, CDR1 SQVTM and CDR2 ANQGSEA. This CDR3 has 16 amino acids.